What follows are 22 T cell receptor beta chains derived from one specimen sequenced in a study of T cells in women clearing cervical HPV infection. The table came from immunoSEQ multiplex PCR; TCRdb's copy has only in-frame clones and leaves some out. The sample table includes about 28,000 clones. The sample comprised blood buffy coat. The receptors shown here come from a woman between 18 and 75 years old with a cervical HPV16 infection that either progressed to CIN3+ or cleared (not recorded which).

About this clone itself: The sequence runs out 3 residues before the end of the CDR3; the remainder is reconstructed from the germline J gene. This chain joins TRBV6-2 or TRBV6-3 and TRBJ1-1; 10 nucleotides align to TRBD1. Germline V gives CDR1 MNHEY, CDR2 SVGEGT. This CDR3 has 15 amino acids. The V and J ends lost 7 bases and 0 bases, in that order; junction bases with no gene match: 5. The part of the CDR3 DNA that was read is TGTGCCAGCACGGACAGGGGGGCGATGAACACTGAA. Translating it yields CASTDRGAMNTE. The whole CDR3 region reads CASTDRGAMNTEAFF.

Notes on this clone: Read sequence stops 3 residues before the CDR3 end, and the germline J gene provides the missing end. V and J are TRBV7-2 and TRBJ1-2; a weak D match, TRBD1 (5 bases). Germline values: CDR1 SGHTA, CDR2 FQGNSA. The CDR3 length is 14 residues. The sequenced part of the CDR3 DNA is TGTGCCAGCAGCTTAGGTCGGGACTACTACGAC. Translated, it gives CASSLGRDYYD. The full-length CDR3 reads as CASSLGRDYYDYTF.

Concerning this clone: The observed sequence ends 3 residues before the CDR3 terminus, with the missing tail filled in from the germline J gene. The chain uses TRBV6-2 or TRBV6-3 and TRBJ2-7; TRBD1 agrees at 9 bases. The CDR3 has 14 residues. Trimming took 6 bases from V and 2 from J; bases not matched to a gene: 5. Germline CDR1 and CDR2: MNHEY and SVGEGT. CDR3 amino acids: CASSSGQGPYEQYF. The sequenced CDR3 bases are TGTGCCAGCAGCTCCGGACAGGGGCCCTACGAG.

Partial CDR3 DNA: TGCAGCGGTGGGACAGGGCTCACTGAA. It is translated as CSGGTGLTE. The CDR3 as a whole reads CSGGTGLTEAFF. This chain uses TRBV29-1 with TRBJ1-1; TRBD1 matches at 9 bases. From the germline J gene comes the end of the CDR3, since the read stops 3 residues before it. Trimming at V came to 7 bases and at J to 4 bases, leaving 4 bases not matched to a gene. The CDR3 sequence is 12 residues long. CDR1 and CDR2 from the germline V gene are SQVTM and ANQGSEA. Using reference TRBV29-1 and TRBJ1-1 for the parts outside the CDR3, the full variable domain is SAVISQKPSRDICQRGTSLTIQCQVDSQVTMMFWYRQQPGQSLTLIATANQGSEATYESGFVIDKFPISRPNLTFSTLTVSNMSPEDSSIYLCSGGTGLTEAFFGQGTRLTVV.

A word on this clone: The missing CDR3 end, 3 residues past where the read stops, is filled in from the germline J gene. This rearrangement joins TRBV12-5 to TRBJ2-2, with D unresolved. The CDR3 runs to 13 residues. Germline CDR1 reads LGHNT; CDR2 reads FRNRAP. CDR3 region: CASGLTNNSPLFF. Partial CDR3 DNA: TGTGCTAGTGGTTTGACAAATAATTCACCG.

For this clone: The CDR3 end falls 3 residues outside the read, so it is completed with the germline J gene. The chain combines TRBV29-1 with TRBJ1-4, with a possible D match to TRBD1 (6 bases). Germline V lookup: CDR1 SQVTM, CDR2 ANQGSEA. The CDR3 has 14 residues. Trimming cost V 2 bases and J 3 bases, with 10 bases left between them. The CDR3 loop is CSVELGAANEKLFF. CDR3 DNA, as far as it was read: TGCAGCGTTGAATTGGGGGCTGCTAATGAAAAA.

Notes on this clone: The CDR3 extends 3 residues past the end of the read, so its final part is completed from the germline J gene. The chain joins TRBV7-2 to TRBJ2-2, with 11 positions matching TRBD2. Germline V gene lookup returns CDR1 SGHTA and CDR2 FQGNSA. Unmatched junction bases numbered 7, after V lost 0 bases and J lost 7 bases. The CDR3 loop spans 17 amino acids. The CDR3 DNA, read in part, is TGTGCCAGCAGCTTAGCGCAAACTAGCGGGAGTGGCGGGGAG. It yields the protein CASSLAQTSGSGGE. The whole CDR3 sequence reads CASSLAQTSGSGGELFF.

A word on this clone: The read finishes 3 residues shy of the CDR3 end, and the germline J gene is used to complete it. The chain recombines TRBV5-1 with TRBJ2-1; D ambiguous. V gave up 2 bases and J gave up 7 bases, with 16 bases separating them. The CDR3 loop spans 15 amino acids. Germline V gene lookup returns CDR1 SGHRS and CDR2 YFSETQ. The CDR3 spells CASSFRSYTPNEQFF. CDR3 DNA (partial): TGCGCCAGCAGCTTCAGGTCATATACTCCAAATGAG.

Partial CDR3 DNA: TGCAGTGCTAGAGTCGGACTAGCGGGATTAAGTGAG. It codes for CSARVGLAGLSE. The full CDR3 protein reads CSARVGLAGLSEQFF. V is TRBV20-1 and J is TRBJ2-1; TRBD2 agrees at 12 bases. Read sequence stops 3 residues before the CDR3 end, and the germline J gene provides the missing end. J gave up 9 bases and V 1 base, and 7 bases lay outside the gene matches. This CDR3 comprises 15 residues. Germline V gene data show CDR1 as DFQATT and CDR2 as SNEGSKA (reference sequence).

For this clone: The CDR3 extends 3 residues past the end of the read, so its final part is completed from the germline J gene. The gene calls are TRBV12-3 or TRBV12-4 and TRBJ2-4; a possible D gene is TRBD2 (5 bases). The CDR3 length is 13 residues. The CDR3 protein is CASRPTSLDTQYF. CDR3 bases read: TGTGCCAGCAGACCTACTAGTTTGGATACT.

Regarding this clone: Read data end 3 residues before the CDR3 end; the end is taken from the germline J gene. The chain has TRBV2 and TRBJ1-3; the D gene is possibly TRBD1 (6 bases). CDR1 is SNHLY, CDR2 FYNNEI, per germline. This CDR3 is 14 amino acids long. The CDR3 bases that were read are TGTGCCAGCCTCGGCGGCGGGGGCAGGTCGACC. Encoded protein: CASLGGGGRST. The CDR3 reads in full as CASLGGGGRSTIYF.

As to this clone: The read ends 3 residues shy of where the CDR3 ends; the end is completed using the germline J gene. V gene TRBV7-2 combines with J gene TRBJ1-2; D ambiguous. The germline V gene has CDR1 SGHTA and CDR2 FQGNSA. The CDR3 is 14 residues long. The sequenced part of the CDR3 DNA is TGTGCCAGCAGCTTATTCGGGGTGGAAGATACC. This translates into CASSLFGVEDT. The CDR3, in full, reads CASSLFGVEDTYTF.

To note about this clone: The germline gene is not matched at one end of the junction; a read error may be the cause. The CDR3 is cut off 3 residues early in the read; its end comes from the germline J gene. The V and J genes are TRBV7-7 and TRBJ2-2; D is undetermined. Per the germline V gene, CDR1 is SSHAT and CDR2 is FNYEAQ (reference sequence). The CDR3 extends over 13 amino acids. CDR3 DNA, as far as it was read: TGTGCTAGCAGCTTAGCCCAAGGCGGGGAG. Its translation: CASSLAQGGE. The entire CDR3 protein is CASSLAQGGELFF.

Concerning this clone itself: The DNA ends 3 residues before the CDR3 does, and the rest of the CDR3 is filled in from the germline J gene. The chain has TRBV5-3 and TRBJ2-7; perhaps TRBD2 as D (7 bases). TRBV5-3 qualifies as an ORF whose function is uncertain. The CDR3 runs to 15 residues. V was cut by 4 bases and J by 3 bases, with 17 bases left in between. The covered CDR3 bases are TGTGCCAGAAGCCCCCGGGGAGGGACAAACTACGAG. Its translation: CARSPRGGTNYE. The whole CDR3 protein reads CARSPRGGTNYEQYF.

As regards this clone: The observed sequence ends 3 residues before the CDR3 terminus, with the missing tail filled in from the germline J gene. V usage is TRBV30 and J usage is TRBJ2-6; D not certain. Germline assignment: CDR1 GTSNPN and CDR2 SVGIG (reference sequence). The V and J ends lost 3 bases and 0 bases respectively, with 3 bases between them. CDR3 size: 13 residues. CDR3 DNA (partial): TGTGCCTGGAGACTCTCTGGGGCCAACGTC. Translation gives CAWRLSGANV. The whole CDR3 region reads CAWRLSGANVLTF.

Note on this clone: The sequenced fragment ends 3 residues before the CDR3 boundary, so the rest is inferred from the germline J gene. The chain uses TRBV6-1 and TRBJ1-2, with 9 bases aligning to TRBD1. CDR3 length: 15 residues. CDR1 MNHNS and CDR2 SASEGT come from the germline V gene. CDR3 amino acids: CASSVPGTGSYDYTF. The part of the CDR3 DNA that was read is TGTGCCAGCAGTGTCCCGGGGACAGGGTCCTACGAC.

About this clone itself: The read terminates 3 residues ahead of where the CDR3 ends, so the germline J gene completes it. V is TRBV30 and J is TRBJ1-2; tentative D call: TRBD1 (6 bases). The V gene's germline CDR1 is GTSNPN and CDR2 SVGIG (reference sequence). V lost 3 bases to trimming and J lost 2 bases, with 19 bases between them. The CDR3 length is 16 residues. Partial CDR3 DNA: TGTGCCTGGAGAGCCCCCTCGACAGGAAAAAACTATGGC. Translated: CAWRAPSTGKNYG. The CDR3 in full is CAWRAPSTGKNYGYTF.

Incomplete CDR3 DNA: TGTGCCAGCAGCACCCGACAGAATTCACCC. This codes for CASSTRQNSP. The whole CDR3 sequence is CASSTRQNSPLHF. The J gene is TRBJ1-6, the V gene TRBV7-9; TRBD1 might be the D (5 bases). The read terminates 3 residues ahead of where the CDR3 ends, so the germline J gene completes it. The CDR3 runs to 13 residues. V was clipped by 5 bases and J by 7 bases, with 9 bases between them. Germline V gene sequence: CDR1 SEHNR, CDR2 FQNEAQ (reference sequence).

Of note for this clone: The read terminates 3 residues before the CDR3 end, so the remaining end is supplied by the germline J gene. The sample carries other DNA sequences with the same CDR3. V gene TRBV2 combines with J gene TRBJ1-3; D possibly corresponds to TRBD1 (6 bases). Trimming took off 4 bases at V and 2 bases at J, with 12 bases between the two ends. The CDR3 length is 15 residues. Germline values: CDR1 SNHLY, CDR2 FYNNEI. CDR3 bases read: TGTGCCAGCAGTGGACGGGACACTCCTGGAAACACC. This gives the protein CASSGRDTPGNT. The full CDR3 sequence reads CASSGRDTPGNTIYF.

With respect to this clone: The CDR3 goes on 3 residues after the read ends, and that part is filled in from the germline J gene. V gene TRBV19 combines with J gene TRBJ1-2; 8 nucleotides align to TRBD1. Looked up from germline, CDR1 is LNHDA and CDR2 is SQIVND (reference sequence). The CDR3 is 13 residues long. J was trimmed by 5 bases and V by 6 bases; bases with no gene match: 5. The sequenced part of the CDR3 DNA is TGTGCCAGTAGGAGACAGGGGTCGTATGGC. This codes for CASRRQGSYG. The whole CDR3 reads CASRRQGSYGYTF.

Turning to this clone: The CDR3 is cut off 3 residues early in the read; its end comes from the germline J gene. The chain recombines TRBV19 with TRBJ2-1, with 7 bases matching TRBD2. Trimming removed 3 bases from V and 5 bases from J; junction bases left unmatched: 7. The CDR3 runs to 15 residues. Germline V gives CDR1 LNHDA, CDR2 SQIVND (reference sequence). CDR3 in amino acids: CASSIGGGPNNEQFF. The part of the CDR3 DNA that was read is TGTGCCAGTAGTATTGGGGGGGGACCCAACAATGAG.

In the case of this clone: The read is 3 residues too short to cover the CDR3 end, so that end is filled in from the germline J gene. The rearrangement uses TRBV27 and TRBJ2-1; 7 nucleotides agree with TRBD1. The J segment lost 0 bases and the V segment lost 5 bases, leaving 7 bases of the junction unmatched. The CDR3 runs 16 residues. Germline values: CDR1 MNHEY, CDR2 SMNVEV (reference sequence). CDR3 sequence: CASSTYRGGSYNEQFF. The covered CDR3 bases are TGTGCCAGCAGTACGTACAGGGGCGGCTCCTACAATGAG.